The rows below give T cell receptor beta chains drawn from one sample of a study of cytomegalovirus exposure and HLA in healthy donors. Clones were read by immunoSEQ multiplex PCR, and TCRdb kept only the in-frame ones, dropping some. Its listing shows more than 70,000 clones. Material: PBMCs. The receptors originated from a woman aged 55-70 years in good health and CMV-seronegative. The CDR3 runs from the conserved cysteine through the conserved F or W. D genes are given only for firm matches.

D,V,J,CDR3,DNA
TRBD2,TRBV19,TRBJ2-1,CASSIERGSYNEQFF,TGTGCCAGTAGTATCGAGCGGGGCTCCTACAATGAGCAGTTCTTC
-,TRBV30,TRBJ2-7,CAWSSSPAGYEQYF,TGTGCCTGGAGTTCCTCCCCCGCGGGATACGAGCAGTACTTC
TRBD2,TRBV5-1,TRBJ2-2,CASSLIAGANTGELFF,TGCGCCAGCAGCTTAATAGCGGGAGCAAACACCGGGGAGCTGTTTTTT
TRBD1,TRBV28,TRBJ1-4,CASSPAFGQGGEKLFF,TGTGCCAGCAGTCCCGCGTTCGGGCAGGGGGGTGAAAAACTGTTTTTT
-,TRBV7-2,TRBJ2-2,CASSLSSTGELFF,TGTGCCAGCAGCCTCTCTAGCACCGGGGAGCTGTTTTTT
-,TRBV10-3,TRBJ2-7,CAISADARGTYEQYF,TGTGCCATCAGTGCAGACGCTCGGGGGACCTACGAGCAGTACTTC
TRBD2,TRBV19,TRBJ2-1,CASSIDAVSRSSGRSEQFF,TGTGCCAGTAGTATAGACGCCGTAAGTCGATCTAGCGGGAGAAGTGAGCAGTTCTTC
-,TRBV11-2,TRBJ2-3,CASSLDHGGRTTDTQYF,TGTGCCAGCAGCTTAGATCACGGGGGGCGGACCACAGATACGCAGTATTTT
-,TRBV6-1,TRBJ1-5,CASSEWGQINQPQHF,TGTGCCAGCAGTGAATGGGGACAAATCAATCAGCCCCAGCATTTT
TRBD1,TRBV5-8,TRBJ1-5,CASSRTDRGNQPQHF,TGTGCCAGCAGCCGGACGGACAGGGGCAATCAGCCCCAGCATTTT
TRBD2,TRBV9,TRBJ2-1,CASSTGTSGSSYNEQFF,TGTGCCAGCAGCACTGGGACTAGCGGGAGCTCCTACAATGAGCAGTTCTTC
-,TRBV16,TRBJ1-5,CASSPYSNQPQHF,TGTGCCAGCAGCCCTTATAGCAATCAGCCCCAGCATTTT
TRBD1,TRBV2,TRBJ1-1,CASSEARQGVRF,TGTGCCAGCAGTGAAGCGCGGCAGGGGGTGAGGTTT
-,TRBV19,TRBJ2-5,CASSSGTVGETQYF,TGTGCCAGTAGTAGCGGGACAGTAGGGGAGACCCAGTACTTC
-,TRBV28,TRBJ2-7,CASSFTSEQYF,TGTGCCAGCAGTTTCACTAGTGAGCAGTACTTC
TRBD1,TRBV28,TRBJ2-5,CASSSDRGGWKETQYF,TGTGCCAGCAGTAGTGACAGGGGGGGATGGAAAGAGACCCAGTACTTC
-,TRBV4-2,TRBJ1-2,CASSQGQGGAPYGYTF,TGTGCCAGCAGCCAAGGCCAGGGAGGAGCTCCCTATGGCTACACCTTC
TRBD2,TRBV4-2,TRBJ2-5,CASSIVGLAGVQETQYF,TGTGCCAGCAGTATAGTAGGACTAGCGGGAGTCCAAGAGACCCAGTACTTC
TRBD2,TRBV10-3,TRBJ2-5,CAISELPSGSRETQYF,TGTGCCATCAGTGAGTTGCCTAGCGGGAGTAGGGAGACCCAGTACTTC
-,TRBV7-9,TRBJ1-4,CASSLAAGSDLTNEKLFF,TGTGCCAGCAGCTTAGCAGCAGGATCGGACTTAACTAATGAAAAACTGTTTTTT
-,TRBV6-5,TRBJ2-2,CASSYSSRVAELFF,TGTGCCAGCAGTTACTCTAGCCGGGTTGCGGAGCTGTTTTTT
TRBD1,TRBV5-1,TRBJ2-5,CASSWGDRGEETQYF,TGCGCCAGCAGCTGGGGGGACAGGGGGGAAGAGACCCAGTACTTC
-,TRBV28,TRBJ2-6,CASSLHSSGANVLTF,TGTGCCAGCAGTTTGCACAGCTCTGGGGCCAACGTCCTGACTTTC
-,TRBV29-1,TRBJ1-1,CSDIGGTEAFF,TGCAGCGATATTGGAGGCACTGAAGCTTTCTTT
-,TRBV6-6,TRBJ1-5,CASSYSSSSNQPQHF,TGTGCCAGCAGTTACTCGAGCTCTAGCAATCAGCCCCAGCATTTT
-,TRBV6-6,TRBJ1-4,CASSSIGGVPEKLFF,TGTGCCAGCAGCTCCATTGGAGGGGTCCCTGAAAAACTGTTTTTT
-,TRBV15,TRBJ1-3,CATSRDPGVNSGNTIYF,TGTGCCACCAGCAGAGATCCAGGGGTCAACTCTGGAAACACCATATATTTT
-,TRBV9,TRBJ2-3,CASSVDRGRGDTQYF,TGTGCCAGCAGCGTAGATAGGGGGAGAGGGGATACGCAGTATTTT
-,TRBV9,TRBJ1-1,CASSPGNTEAFF,TGTGCCAGCAGTCCAGGGAACACTGAAGCTTTCTTT
-,TRBV9,TRBJ2-2,CASSVEVGTGAGAGELFF,TGTGCCAGCAGCGTAGAAGTGGGTACGGGAGCCGGGGCCGGGGAGCTGTTTTTT
TRBD1,TRBV19,TRBJ1-5,CASSRGQLNQPQHF,TGTGCCAGTAGTCGGGGACAGCTAAATCAGCCCCAGCATTTT
-,TRBV2,TRBJ2-7,CASSEASVYEQYF,TGTGCCAGCAGTGAAGCGTCCGTCTACGAGCAGTACTTC
-,TRBV4-1,TRBJ2-1,CASSQGGRGEQFF,TGCGCCAGCAGCCAAGGAGGCAGGGGTGAGCAGTTCTTC
-,TRBV9,TRBJ2-1,CASSAIQRAPSEQFF,TGTGCCAGCAGCGCCATCCAGCGGGCCCCCAGTGAGCAGTTCTTC
-,TRBV7-9,TRBJ2-3,CASSFAVSGLADTQYF,TGTGCCAGCAGCTTCGCGGTGAGCGGGTTAGCAGATACGCAGTATTTT
-,TRBV4-1,TRBJ2-7,CASSQESAALSYEQYF,TGCGCCAGCAGCCAAGAATCGGCGGCCCTCTCCTACGAGCAGTACTTC
TRBD1,TRBV19,TRBJ1-1,CASSATGGNTEAFF,TGTGCCAGTAGCGCGACAGGGGGAAACACTGAAGCTTTCTTT
TRBD1,TRBV5-1,TRBJ1-4,CASSWGQGSEKLFF,TGCGCCAGCAGCTGGGGACAGGGAAGCGAAAAACTGTTTTTT
-,TRBV27,TRBJ1-4,CASSLGWPGEKLFF,TGTGCCAGCAGTTTAGGGTGGCCGGGGGAAAAACTGTTTTTT
TRBD2,TRBV6-1,TRBJ2-7,CASTRAGGYEQYF,TGTGCCAGCACCCGAGCGGGGGGCTACGAGCAGTACTTC
TRBD1,TRBV7-6,TRBJ2-2,CASRSGTGGTGELFF,TGTGCCAGCAGATCCGGGACAGGAGGCACCGGGGAGCTGTTTTTT
-,TRBV6-5,TRBJ2-5,CASSYSRVRETQYF,TGTGCCAGCAGTTACTCCCGGGTACGGGAGACCCAGTACTTC
TRBD2,TRBV5-4,TRBJ2-2,CASSRRTSRQGGELFF,TGTGCCAGCAGCCGGAGGACTAGTAGGCAGGGCGGGGAGCTGTTTTTT
TRBD2,TRBV28,TRBJ2-7,CASSRLGLAGTYEQYF,TGTGCCAGCAGCCGACTAGGACTAGCGGGGACCTACGAGCAGTACTTC
-,TRBV28,TRBJ2-7,CASDLLPGTGLHYEQYF,TGTGCCAGCGACCTTCTGCCGGGAACCGGACTCCACTACGAGCAGTACTTC
TRBD1,TRBV18,TRBJ1-2,CASSPPGQGAGYTF,TGTGCCAGCTCACCACCGGGACAGGGGGCAGGCTACACCTTC
-,TRBV20-1,TRBJ2-7,CSAVGSYEQYF,TGCAGTGCCGTCGGTTCCTACGAGCAGTACTTC
TRBD1,TRBV19,TRBJ2-7,CASVAKGQGSYEQYF,TGTGCCAGTGTTGCCAAGGGACAGGGGTCCTACGAGCAGTACTTC